One and the same sample provided the 24 T cell receptor beta chains below, sequenced in a study of T cell responses to AZD1222 COVID-19 vaccine (dated by TCRdb to the early 2020s). Library preparation used the immunoSEQ multiplex PCR assay. TCRdb obtained this table from immuneACCESS and retained in-frame rearrangements with V and J assigned. These tables miss some clones; where compared with another copy, unresolved V genes account for less than half of the shortfall, and the remainder is unexplained. This sample lists about 150,000 clones; around nine tenths were detected once. Of the sample, 1.8% falls within the top ten clones. The label giving this sample's time point can be read as: baseline before first vaccination. The specimen was peripheral blood, collected on day 0 of AZD1222 vaccination. Every receptor here comes from an adult in good health.

This clone was seen just once. The rearrangement joins TRBV7-8 to TRBJ1-2; D is undetermined. This CDR3 is 16 amino acids long. Germline assignment: CDR1 SGHVS and CDR2 FQNEAQ. V was cut by 2 bases and J by 0 bases, with 13 bases left in between. CDR3 DNA sequence: TGTGCCAGCAGCTTAAATAGGGCCGGAGCTAACTATGGCTACACCTTC. Translated, it gives CASSLNRAGANYGYTF.

The table lists this clone with a count of one. V is TRBV30 and J is TRBJ2-3; the match to TRBD2 covers 11 bases. The ends lost 2 bases at V and 4 bases at J; junction bases unmatched: 2. The CDR3 totals 14 residues. Germline lookup yields CDR1 GTSNPN and CDR2 SVGIG (reference sequence). CDR3 residues: CAWSIAGGPDTQYF. The CDR3 DNA reads TGTGCCTGGAGTATAGCGGGAGGGCCAGATACGCAGTATTTT.

This CDR3 is CAISESRGQLQPQHF. Written as DNA, the CDR3 is TGTGCCATCAGTGAGTCCAGGGGGCAGCTTCAGCCCCAGCATTTT. This chain connects TRBV10-3 to TRBJ1-5, with 8 nucleotides matching TRBD1. With 0 bases clipped from V and 6 bases from J, the junction kept 4 bases outside the gene matches. The germline gives CDR1 ENHRY, CDR2 SYGVKD. This CDR3 spans 15 amino acids.

Written as DNA, the CDR3 is TGTGCCAGCAGCCAAGATTTACGTGCCACCGGGGAGCTGTTTTTT. It specifies CASSQDLRATGELFF. This sequence joins TRBV14 and TRBJ2-2; D is undetermined. This CDR3 is 15 amino acids long. The V gene lost 0 bases and the J gene lost 4 bases, with 9 bases spanning the gap. Germline V gives CDR1 SGHDN, CDR2 FVKESK.

The V and J genes are TRBV19 and TRBJ1-1, with D uncertain. The germline V gene has CDR1 LNHDA and CDR2 SQIVND (reference sequence). The V gene lost 5 bases and the J gene lost 3 bases, with 22 bases spanning the gap. The CDR3 covers 17 residues. The CDR3 DNA reads TGTGCCAGTAGTCCCCTATGGTCCGGGGAGTTGGACACTGAAGCTTTCTTT. Translation gives CASSPLWSGELDTEAFF.

The chain has TRBV28 and TRBJ1-3; TRBD1 might be the D (5 bases). Trimming shortened V by 1 base and J by 0 bases, and 10 bases separated the two germline ends. The CDR3 length is 16 residues. The V gene's germline CDR1 is MDHEN and CDR2 SYDVKM. CDR3 loop: CASSLSGTYSGNTIYF. CDR3 coding DNA: TGTGCCAGCAGTTTATCCGGGACCTACTCTGGAAACACCATATATTTT. Based on the CDR3 plus reference TRBV28 and TRBJ1-3, the full variable domain is DVKVTQSSRYLVKRTGEKVFLECVQDMDHENMFWYRQDPGLGLRLIYFSYDVKMKEKGDIPEGYSVSREKKERFSLILESASTNQTSMYLCASSLSGTYSGNTIYFGEGSWLTVV.

The chain recombines TRBV24-1 with TRBJ2-6; D unresolved. CDR3 length equals 16 residues. Looked up from germline, CDR1 is KGHDR and CDR2 is SFDVKD. The V end lost 6 bases, the J end lost 0 bases, and 11 bases lay between the germline ends. CDR3 protein: CATSSGSSSGANVLTF. The CDR3, as DNA: TGTGCCACCAGTTCCGGGTCGAGCTCTGGGGCCAACGTCCTGACTTTC.

V and J are TRBV6-5 and TRBJ2-1; D is unresolved. The CDR3 is 13 amino acids. Germline V CDR1 and CDR2: MNHEY, SVGAGI. The V end lost 2 bases, the J end lost 9 bases, and 11 bases lay between the germline ends. CDR3 bases: TGTGCCAGCAGTTACACAGAATATGGTGAGCAGTTCTTC. It codes for CASSYTEYGEQFF.

This clone was seen a single time. The V gene is TRBV20-1, the J gene TRBJ2-7; D call uncertain. There are 10 residues in the CDR3. Looked up from germline, CDR1 is DFQATT and CDR2 is SNEGSKA (reference sequence). V gave up 1 base and J gave up 2 bases, with 0 bases separating them. The DNA for the CDR3 is TGCAGTGCTAGAGCCTACGAGCAGTACTTC. This encodes CSARAYEQYF.

V and J are TRBV7-3 and TRBJ1-2; TRBD1 matches at 10 bases. Germline V gene sequence: CDR1 SGHTA, CDR2 FQGTGA. The CDR3 extends over 14 amino acids. Trimming cost V 3 bases and J 4 bases; bases outside gene matches: 2. As DNA, the CDR3 is TGTGCCAGCAGCTTGACAGGGGGCCTCTATGGCTACACCTTC. Encoded protein: CASSLTGGLYGYTF.

The genes are TRBV5-6 and TRBJ2-3; 8 bases are shared with TRBD2. This CDR3 contains 16 residues. Losses at the gene ends were 2 bases for V and 2 bases for J; bases not matched to a gene: 7. Germline CDR1 SGHDT, CDR2 YYEEEE. The chain's CDR3 is CASSFTSGLLTDTQYF. The CDR3 nucleotides are TGTGCCAGCAGCTTTACTAGCGGACTACTCACAGATACGCAGTATTTT.

The CDR3 DNA sequence: TGCGCCAGCAGCCCGCCTATAGGGACTAGCGTTTATTTT. Encoded protein: CASSPPIGTSVYF. The V call is TRBV5-1, the J call TRBJ2-3; 10 bases align to TRBD2. With V trimmed by 4 bases and J by 15 bases, 11 bases remained unmatched. Germline CDR1 SGHRS, CDR2 YFSETQ. This CDR3 spans 13 amino acids.

The J gene is TRBJ1-4, the V gene TRBV5-1, with D possibly matching TRBD1 (6 bases). The CDR3 has 15 amino acids. Trimming took 0 bases from V and 0 from J, leaving 6 bases between them. Germline V CDR1 and CDR2: SGHRS, YFSETQ. Here the CDR3 reads CASSLGTATNEKLFF. The CDR3 DNA reads TGCGCCAGCAGCTTGGGGACAGCAACTAATGAAAAACTGTTTTTT.

This clone appeared a single time. This sequence joins TRBV19 and TRBJ1-2; D is uncertain. CDR1 and CDR2 (germline): LNHDA, SQIVND (reference sequence). The CDR3 length is 13 residues. Trimming left V 3 bases short and J 6 bases short, with 11 bases between. The CDR3 here is CASSIGRINGYTF. CDR3 nucleotide sequence: TGTGCCAGTAGTATCGGACGGATAAATGGCTACACCTTC.

This rearrangement joins TRBV9 to TRBJ2-1; perhaps TRBD2 as D (6 bases). Germline lookup yields CDR1 SGDLS and CDR2 YYNGEE. The CDR3 length is 15 residues. The ends were cut back, 0 bases at V and 3 bases at J, with 10 bases in the middle. The CDR3 coding sequence is TGTGCCAGCAGCGTAGACGGGGGAGGCTACAATGAGCAGTTCTTC. It encodes CASSVDGGGYNEQFF. The full variable domain, in which reference TRBV9 and TRBJ2-1 provide the parts outside the CDR3, is DSGVTQTPKHLITATGQRVTLRCSPRSGDLSVYWYQQSLDQGLQFLIQYYNGEERAKGNILERFSAQQFPDLHSELNLSSLELGDSALYFCASSVDGGGYNEQFFGPGTRLTVL.

The rearrangement joins TRBV18 to TRBJ2-1; tentative D call: TRBD1 (6 bases). Per germline, CDR1 KGHSH and CDR2 LQKENI. V gave up 0 bases and J gave up 0 bases, with 9 bases separating them. The CDR3 runs 16 residues. CDR3 DNA: TGTGCCAGCTCACCACCGCTAGGGGGCTCCTACAATGAGCAGTTCTTC. Translating it yields CASSPPLGGSYNEQFF. The whole variable domain, filled in from reference TRBV18 and TRBJ2-1, reads NAGVMQNPRHLVRRRGQEARLRCSPMKGHSHVYWYRQLPEEGLKFMVYLQKENIIDESGMPKERFSAEFPKEGPSILRIQQVVRGDSAAYFCASSPPLGGSYNEQFFGPGTRLTVL.

CDR3 sequence: CASSPRTANGYTF. CDR3 coding DNA: TGTGCCAGCAGTCCTCGGACAGCGAATGGCTACACCTTC. The V call is TRBV28, the J call TRBJ1-2; D is perhaps TRBD1 (6 bases). Between the trimmed V and J ends, which lost 5 bases and 6 bases, there was a span of 13 bases. The CDR3 sequence is 13 residues long. CDR1 and CDR2 from the germline V gene are MDHEN and SYDVKM.

The chain carries TRBV2 and TRBJ1-2; 10 bases map to TRBD1. The germline CDR1 and CDR2 sequences are SNHLY and FYNNEI. Trimming took 7 bases from V and 6 from J; bases not matched to a gene: 8. The CDR3 length is 14 residues. CDR3 region: CASTASGTGDGYTF. CDR3 nucleotides: TGTGCCAGCACTGCCAGCGGGACAGGGGATGGCTACACCTTC.

The gene calls are TRBV19 and TRBJ2-5, with TRBD1 matching over 9 bases. The CDR3 totals 14 residues. J gave up 4 bases and V 2 bases, and 2 bases lay outside the gene matches. Germline CDR1 LNHDA, CDR2 SQIVND (reference sequence). The CDR3 reads CASSILDRGETQYF. As DNA, the CDR3 is TGTGCCAGTAGTATATTGGACAGGGGAGAGACCCAGTACTTC.

The DNA for the CDR3 is TGTGCCAGCAGTGAAGCAAAAGGGGCAGGCTCCTACGAGCAGTACTTC. Translated, it gives CASSEAKGAGSYEQYF. The chain couples TRBV6-1 to TRBJ2-7, with a tentative D call TRBD1 (5 bases). Germline lookup yields CDR1 MNHNS and CDR2 SASEGT. Trimming shortened V by 0 bases and J by 0 bases, and 12 bases separated the two germline ends. CDR3 size: 16 residues.

V gene TRBV30 combines with J gene TRBJ1-5; D is possibly TRBD1 (5 bases). This CDR3 contains 13 residues. Trimming took 0 bases from V and 4 from J, leaving 7 bases between them. Germline-derived CDR1 and CDR2 are GTSNPN and SVGIG (reference sequence). The chain's CDR3 is CAWSVGENQPQHF. CDR3 nucleotides: TGTGCCTGGAGTGTAGGGGAAAATCAGCCCCAGCATTTT.

The chain carries TRBV3-1 (or the pseudogene TRBV3-2) and TRBJ2-4; 9 bases agree with TRBD1. Germline lookup yields CDR1 LGHDT and CDR2 YNNKEL (reference sequence). Trimming cost V 4 bases and J 5 bases; bases outside gene matches: 12. CDR3 length: 17 residues. The DNA of the CDR3 is TGTGCCAGCAGCCCGTCGGGACAGGGTCTAAATCAAAACATTCAGTACTTC. Amino acid sequence: CASSPSGQGLNQNIQYF.

Of note for this clone: The identical CDR3 is also encoded by other nucleotide sequences in the sample. The chain carries TRBV4-2 and TRBJ1-4; D gene uncertain. Germline CDR1 LGHNA, CDR2 YNFKEQ. The CDR3 is made up of 16 amino acids. The V gene lost 0 bases and the J gene lost 2 bases, with 10 bases spanning the gap. The CDR3 sequence: CASSQDPRPTNEKLFF. Here the CDR3 DNA reads TGTGCCAGCAGCCAAGATCCCCGGCCTACTAATGAAAAACTGTTTTTT.

This clone was seen only a few times. The rearrangement uses TRBV28 and TRBJ1-5; 8 bases map to TRBD1. From germline, CDR1 is MDHEN and CDR2 SYDVKM. V gave up 11 bases and J gave up 0 bases; unmatched junction bases: 6. The CDR3 has 14 amino acids. The CDR3 region is CAGQGGGSNQPQHF. The DNA for the CDR3 is TGTGCCGGACAGGGTGGGGGTAGCAATCAGCCCCAGCATTTT.